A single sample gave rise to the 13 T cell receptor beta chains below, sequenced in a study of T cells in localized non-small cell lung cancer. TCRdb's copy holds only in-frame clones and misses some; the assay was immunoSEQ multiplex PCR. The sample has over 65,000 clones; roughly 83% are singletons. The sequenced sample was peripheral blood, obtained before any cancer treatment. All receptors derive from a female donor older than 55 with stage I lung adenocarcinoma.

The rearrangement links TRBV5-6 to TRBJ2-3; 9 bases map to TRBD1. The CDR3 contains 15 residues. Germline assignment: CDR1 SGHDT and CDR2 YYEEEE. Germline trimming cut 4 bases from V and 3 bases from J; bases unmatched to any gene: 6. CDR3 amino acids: CASSQETGGTDTQYF. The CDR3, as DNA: TGTGCCAGCAGCCAAGAGACAGGGGGTACAGATACGCAGTATTTT.

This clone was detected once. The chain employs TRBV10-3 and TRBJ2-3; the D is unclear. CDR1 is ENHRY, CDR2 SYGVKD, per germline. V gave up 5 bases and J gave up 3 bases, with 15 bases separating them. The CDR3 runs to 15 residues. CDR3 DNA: TGTGCCATCAGTATTACGGGCGTATCAACAGATACGCAGTATTTT. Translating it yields CAISITGVSTDTQYF.

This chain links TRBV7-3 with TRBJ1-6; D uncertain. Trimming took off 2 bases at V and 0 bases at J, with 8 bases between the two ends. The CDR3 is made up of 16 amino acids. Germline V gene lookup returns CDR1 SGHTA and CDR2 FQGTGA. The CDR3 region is CASSLLRSSYNSPLHF. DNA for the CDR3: TGTGCCAGCAGCTTATTAAGGAGCTCCTATAATTCACCCCTCCACTTT.

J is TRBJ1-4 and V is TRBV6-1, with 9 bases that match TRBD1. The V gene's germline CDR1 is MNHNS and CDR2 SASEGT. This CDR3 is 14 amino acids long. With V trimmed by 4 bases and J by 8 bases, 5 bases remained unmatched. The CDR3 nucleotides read TGTGCCAGCAGTGCACAGGGGGCCGGAGAAAAACTGTTTTTT. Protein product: CASSAQGAGEKLFF.

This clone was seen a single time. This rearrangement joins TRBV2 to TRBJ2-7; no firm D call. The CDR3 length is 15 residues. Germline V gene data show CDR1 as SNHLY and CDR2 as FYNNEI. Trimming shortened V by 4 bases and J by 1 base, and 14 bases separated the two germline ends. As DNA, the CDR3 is TGTGCCAGCAGTGTACGGTCAGGTCAATCCTACGAGCAGTACTTC. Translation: CASSVRSGQSYEQYF.

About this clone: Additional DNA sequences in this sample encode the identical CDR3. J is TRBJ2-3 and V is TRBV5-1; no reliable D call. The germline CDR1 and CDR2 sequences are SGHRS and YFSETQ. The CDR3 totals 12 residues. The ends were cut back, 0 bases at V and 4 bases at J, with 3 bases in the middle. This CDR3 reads CASSLEADTQYF. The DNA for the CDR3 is TGCGCCAGCAGCTTGGAAGCAGATACGCAGTATTTT.

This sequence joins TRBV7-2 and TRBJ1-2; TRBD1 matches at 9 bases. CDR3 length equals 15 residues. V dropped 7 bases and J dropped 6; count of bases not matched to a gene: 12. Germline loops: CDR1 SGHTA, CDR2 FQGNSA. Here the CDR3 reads CASTPTGGQGDGYTF. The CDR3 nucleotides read TGTGCCAGCACTCCTACAGGGGGACAGGGCGATGGCTACACCTTC.

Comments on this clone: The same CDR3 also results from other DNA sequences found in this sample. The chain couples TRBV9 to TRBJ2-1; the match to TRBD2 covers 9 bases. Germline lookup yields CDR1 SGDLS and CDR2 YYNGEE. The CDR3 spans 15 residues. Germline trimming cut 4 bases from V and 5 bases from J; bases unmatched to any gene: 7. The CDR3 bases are TGTGCCAGCAGCCCCCTAGCGGGGCTTAACAATGAGCAGTTCTTC. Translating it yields CASSPLAGLNNEQFF.

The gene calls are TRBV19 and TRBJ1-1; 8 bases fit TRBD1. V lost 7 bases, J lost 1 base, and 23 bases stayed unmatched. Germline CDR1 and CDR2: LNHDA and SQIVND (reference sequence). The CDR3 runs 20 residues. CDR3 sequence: CASTTRRQGLIGRRNTEAFF. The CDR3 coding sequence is TGTGCCAGTACCACTAGGAGACAGGGGTTGATAGGGCGTCGGAACACTGAAGCTTTCTTT.

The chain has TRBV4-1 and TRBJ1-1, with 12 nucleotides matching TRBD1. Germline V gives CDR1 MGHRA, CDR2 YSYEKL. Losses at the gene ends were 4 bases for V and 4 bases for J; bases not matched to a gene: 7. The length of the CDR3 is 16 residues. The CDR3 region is CASSPGQGARSTEAFF. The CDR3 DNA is TGCGCCAGCAGCCCGGGACAGGGGGCTCGGAGCACTGAAGCTTTCTTT.

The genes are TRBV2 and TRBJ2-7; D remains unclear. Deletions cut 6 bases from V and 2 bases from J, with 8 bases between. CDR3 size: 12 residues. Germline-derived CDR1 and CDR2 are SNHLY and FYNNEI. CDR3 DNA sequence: TGTGCCAGCAGACAAACTACCTACGAGCAGTACTTC. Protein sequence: CASRQTTYEQYF.

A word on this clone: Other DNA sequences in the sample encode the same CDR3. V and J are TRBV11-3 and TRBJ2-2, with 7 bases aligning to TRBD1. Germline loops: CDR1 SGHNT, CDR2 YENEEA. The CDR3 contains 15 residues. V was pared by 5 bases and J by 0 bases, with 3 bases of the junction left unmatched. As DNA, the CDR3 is TGTGCCAGCAGCCTACAGGGGTCGAACACCGGGGAGCTGTTTTTT. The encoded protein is CASSLQGSNTGELFF.

CDR3 sequence: CASGRGDSNYGYTF. The CDR3 DNA follows: TGTGCCAGCGGCAGGGGCGACTCTAACTATGGCTACACCTTC. This chain links TRBV7-9 with TRBJ1-2, with D maybe TRBD1 (6 bases). The germline CDR1 and CDR2 sequences are SEHNR and FQNEAQ (reference sequence). V was shortened by 8 bases and J by 0 bases, with 13 bases between the two germline ends. This CDR3 is 14 amino acids long.